The clone carrying this TCR beta chain was counted a few times. The antigen is not known. The data originate from a study of CD8+ T cells in alopecia areata. Study results and caveats: Lesional scalp, especially alopecia totalis/universalis, showed higher clonality than normal scalp. Sequence data from scalp samples additionally include resident alphabeta T cells of normal skin. TCR sharing across patients was less clear than in mice, possibly HLA-related.

Sorting of CD4+ and CD8+ T cells was performed on PBMCs. V was pared by 5 bases and J by 4 bases, with 5 bases of the junction left unmatched. This CDR3 region has 16 residues. Germline CDR1 is SEHNR and CDR2 is FQNEAQ (reference sequence). After isolation, RNA underwent reverse transcription to generate cDNA as the sequencing template. TCRdb keeps only in-frame clones here, not all; method: immunoSEQ multiplex PCR. The repertoire includes roughly 150,000 clones, roughly 60% of them detected once, and approximately 4.3% sits in the top ten. This TCR came from a human donor in good health. V is TRBV7-9 and J is TRBJ2-3; 14 bases are shared with TRBD2. The sequencing sample was made of CD4+ T cells sorted from blood. CDR3: CASSKGLAGEADTQYF. As DNA, the CDR3 is TGTGCCAGCAGCAAGGGACTAGCGGGAGAGGCAGATACGCAGTATTTT.